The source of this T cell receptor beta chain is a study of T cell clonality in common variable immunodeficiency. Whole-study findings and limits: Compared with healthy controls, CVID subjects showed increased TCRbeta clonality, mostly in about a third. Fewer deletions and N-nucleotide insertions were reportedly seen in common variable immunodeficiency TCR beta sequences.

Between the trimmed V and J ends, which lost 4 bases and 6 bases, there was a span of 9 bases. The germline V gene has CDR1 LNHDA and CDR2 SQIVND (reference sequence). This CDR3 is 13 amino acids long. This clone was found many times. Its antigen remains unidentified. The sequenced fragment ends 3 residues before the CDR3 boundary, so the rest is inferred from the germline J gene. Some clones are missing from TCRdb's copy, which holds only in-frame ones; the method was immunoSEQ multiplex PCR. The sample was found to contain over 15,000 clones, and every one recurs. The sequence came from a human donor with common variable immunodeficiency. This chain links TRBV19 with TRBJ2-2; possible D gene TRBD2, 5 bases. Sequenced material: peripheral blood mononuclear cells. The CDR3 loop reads CASSRLAPGELFF. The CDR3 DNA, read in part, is TGTGCCAGTAGTAGGCTAGCTCCCGGGGAG.